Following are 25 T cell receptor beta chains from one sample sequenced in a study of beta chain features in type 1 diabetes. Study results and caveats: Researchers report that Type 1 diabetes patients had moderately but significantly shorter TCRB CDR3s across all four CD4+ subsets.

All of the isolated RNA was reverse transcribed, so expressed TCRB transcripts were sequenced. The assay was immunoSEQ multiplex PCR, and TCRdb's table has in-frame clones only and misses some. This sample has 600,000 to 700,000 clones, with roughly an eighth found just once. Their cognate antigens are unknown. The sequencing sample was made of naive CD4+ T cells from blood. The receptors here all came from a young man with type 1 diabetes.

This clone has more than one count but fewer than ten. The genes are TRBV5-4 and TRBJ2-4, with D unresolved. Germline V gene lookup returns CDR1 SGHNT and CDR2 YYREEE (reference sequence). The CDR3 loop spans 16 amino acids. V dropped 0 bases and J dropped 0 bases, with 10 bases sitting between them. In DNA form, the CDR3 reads TGTGCCAGCAGCTTGGGGCAGCCGTTAGCCAAAAACATTCAGTACTTC. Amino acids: CASSLGQPLAKNIQYF.

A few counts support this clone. The CDR3 DNA reads as TGTGCCAGCAGTGAAGACAGGTCGCCTGGCTACGAGCAGTACTTC. Its protein product is CASSEDRSPGYEQYF. V usage is TRBV6-1 and J usage is TRBJ2-7, with D tentatively TRBD1 (5 bases). Germline V CDR1 and CDR2: MNHNS, SASEGT. The ends were cut back, 1 base at V and 3 bases at J, with 13 bases in the middle. The CDR3 runs 15 residues.

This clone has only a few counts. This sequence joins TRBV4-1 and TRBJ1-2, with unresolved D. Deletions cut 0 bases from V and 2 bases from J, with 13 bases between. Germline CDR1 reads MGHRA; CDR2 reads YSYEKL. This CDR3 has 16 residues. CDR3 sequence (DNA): TGCGCCAGCAGCCAAGATTATGCGGGAACGAACTATGGCTACACCTTC. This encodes CASSQDYAGTNYGYTF.

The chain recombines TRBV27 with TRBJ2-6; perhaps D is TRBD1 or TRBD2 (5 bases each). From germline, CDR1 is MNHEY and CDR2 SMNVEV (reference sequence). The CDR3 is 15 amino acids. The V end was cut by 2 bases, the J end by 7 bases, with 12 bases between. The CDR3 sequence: CASSLEGSHANVLTF. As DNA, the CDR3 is TGTGCCAGCAGTTTAGAGGGGTCCCATGCCAACGTCCTGACTTTC. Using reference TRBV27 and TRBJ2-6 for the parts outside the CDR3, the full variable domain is EAQVTQNPRYLITVTGKKLTVTCSQNMNHEYMSWYRQDPGLGLRQIYYSMNVEVTDKGDVPEGYKVSRKEKRNFPLILESPSPNQTSLYFCASSLEGSHANVLTFGAGSRLTVL.

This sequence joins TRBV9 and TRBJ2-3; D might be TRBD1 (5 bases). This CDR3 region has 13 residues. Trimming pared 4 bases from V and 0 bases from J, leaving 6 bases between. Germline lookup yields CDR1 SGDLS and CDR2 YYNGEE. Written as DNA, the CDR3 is TGTGCCAGCAGCCCAGGGAGCACAGATACGCAGTATTTT. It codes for CASSPGSTDTQYF.

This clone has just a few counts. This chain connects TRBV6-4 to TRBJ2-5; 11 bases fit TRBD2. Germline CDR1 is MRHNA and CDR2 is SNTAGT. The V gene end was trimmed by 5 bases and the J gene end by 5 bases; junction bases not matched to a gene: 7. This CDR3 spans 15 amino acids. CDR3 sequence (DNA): TGTGCCAGCAGTACTAGCGGGGGTCAAGGGGAGACCCAGTACTTC. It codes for CASSTSGGQGETQYF.

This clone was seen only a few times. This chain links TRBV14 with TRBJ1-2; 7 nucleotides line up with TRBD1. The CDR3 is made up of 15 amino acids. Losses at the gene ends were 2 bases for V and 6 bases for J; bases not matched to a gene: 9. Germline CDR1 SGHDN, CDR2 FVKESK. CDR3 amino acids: CASSQTGTERDGYTF. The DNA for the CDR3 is TGTGCCAGCAGCCAAACCGGGACAGAGAGAGATGGCTACACCTTC.

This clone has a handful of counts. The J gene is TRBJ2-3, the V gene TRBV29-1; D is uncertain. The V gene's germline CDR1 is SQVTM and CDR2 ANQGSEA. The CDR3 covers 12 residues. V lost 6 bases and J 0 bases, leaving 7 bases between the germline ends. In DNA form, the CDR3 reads TGCAGCGTGGATGACAGCACAGATACGCAGTATTTT. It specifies CSVDDSTDTQYF.

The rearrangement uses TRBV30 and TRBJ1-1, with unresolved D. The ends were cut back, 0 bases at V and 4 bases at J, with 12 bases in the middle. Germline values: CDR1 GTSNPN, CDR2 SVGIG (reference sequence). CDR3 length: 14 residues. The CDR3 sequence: CAWSVDPAGTEAFF. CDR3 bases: TGTGCCTGGAGTGTTGACCCGGCGGGCACTGAAGCTTTCTTT.

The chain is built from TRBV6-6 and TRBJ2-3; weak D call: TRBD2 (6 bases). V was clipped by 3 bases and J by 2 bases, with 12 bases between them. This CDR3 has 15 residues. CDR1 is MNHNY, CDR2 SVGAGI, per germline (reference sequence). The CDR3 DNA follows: TGTGCCAGCAGTTATCCGGGACTGATCACAGATACGCAGTATTTT. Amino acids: CASSYPGLITDTQYF.

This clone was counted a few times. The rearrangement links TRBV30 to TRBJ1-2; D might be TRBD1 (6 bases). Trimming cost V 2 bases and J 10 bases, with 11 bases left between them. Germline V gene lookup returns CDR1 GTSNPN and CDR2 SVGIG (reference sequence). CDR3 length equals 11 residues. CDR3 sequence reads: CAWSQMGAYTF. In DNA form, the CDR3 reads TGTGCCTGGAGTCAAATGGGGGCCTACACCTTC.

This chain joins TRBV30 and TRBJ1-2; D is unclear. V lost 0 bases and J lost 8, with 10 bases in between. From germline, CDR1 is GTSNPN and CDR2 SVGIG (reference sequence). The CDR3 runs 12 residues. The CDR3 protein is CAWSVQLNGYTF. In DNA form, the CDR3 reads TGTGCCTGGAGTGTTCAACTGAACGGCTACACCTTC.

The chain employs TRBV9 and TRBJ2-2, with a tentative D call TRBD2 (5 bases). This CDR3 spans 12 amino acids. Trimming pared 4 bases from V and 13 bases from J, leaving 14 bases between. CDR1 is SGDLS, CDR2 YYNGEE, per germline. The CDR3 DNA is TGTGCCAGCAGCCAGTACGGAGAGGGGCTGTTTTTT. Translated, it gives CASSQYGEGLFF.

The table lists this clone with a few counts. This CDR3 reads CASSLALSGAGDTQYF. CDR3 nucleotides: TGCGCCAGCAGCTTGGCACTAAGCGGGGCCGGGGATACGCAGTATTTT. The chain joins TRBV5-1 to TRBJ2-3; TRBD2 aligns across 7 bases. The germline V gene encodes CDR1 SGHRS and CDR2 YFSETQ. Losses at the gene ends were 0 bases for V and 6 bases for J; bases not matched to a gene: 10. There are 16 residues in the CDR3.

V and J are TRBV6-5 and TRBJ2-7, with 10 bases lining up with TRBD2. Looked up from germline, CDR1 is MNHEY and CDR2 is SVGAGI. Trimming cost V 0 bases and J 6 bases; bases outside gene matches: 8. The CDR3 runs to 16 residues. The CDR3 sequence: CASSYSILAGMSEQYF. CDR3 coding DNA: TGTGCCAGCAGTTACTCGATACTAGCGGGGATGTCCGAGCAGTACTTC.

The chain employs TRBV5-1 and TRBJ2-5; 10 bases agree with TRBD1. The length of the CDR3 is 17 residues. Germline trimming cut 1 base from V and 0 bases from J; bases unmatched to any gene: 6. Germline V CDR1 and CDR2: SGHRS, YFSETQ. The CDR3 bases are TGCGCCAGCAGCTTGATGGGGACAGGGGCGTACCAAGAGACCCAGTACTTC. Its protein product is CASSLMGTGAYQETQYF.

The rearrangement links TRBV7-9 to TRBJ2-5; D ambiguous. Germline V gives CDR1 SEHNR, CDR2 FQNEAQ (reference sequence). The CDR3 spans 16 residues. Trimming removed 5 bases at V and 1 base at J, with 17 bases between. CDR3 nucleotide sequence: TGTGCCAGCAGCCCCCCGGGCCACGCACCCCAAGAGACCCAGTACTTC. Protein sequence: CASSPPGHAPQETQYF.

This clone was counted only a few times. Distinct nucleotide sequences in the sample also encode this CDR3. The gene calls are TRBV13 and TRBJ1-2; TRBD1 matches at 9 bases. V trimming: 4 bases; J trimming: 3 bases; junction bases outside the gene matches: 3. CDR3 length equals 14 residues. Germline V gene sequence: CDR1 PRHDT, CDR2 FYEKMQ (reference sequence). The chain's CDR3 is CASSSRQGDYGYTF. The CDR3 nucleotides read TGTGCCAGCAGCTCCCGACAGGGGGACTATGGCTACACCTTC.

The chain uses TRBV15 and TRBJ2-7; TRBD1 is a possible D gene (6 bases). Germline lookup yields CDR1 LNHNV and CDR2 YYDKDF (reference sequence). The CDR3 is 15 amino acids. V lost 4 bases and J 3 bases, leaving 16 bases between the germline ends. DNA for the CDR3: TGTGCCACCAGCACACAGGGCTTTGGGGACTACGAGCAGTACTTC. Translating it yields CATSTQGFGDYEQYF.

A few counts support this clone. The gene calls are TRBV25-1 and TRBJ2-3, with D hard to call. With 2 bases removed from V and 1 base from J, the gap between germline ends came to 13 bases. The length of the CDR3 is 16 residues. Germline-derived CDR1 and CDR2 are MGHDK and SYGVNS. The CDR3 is CASSELETRGTDTQYF. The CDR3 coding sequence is TGTGCCAGCAGTGAACTGGAGACAAGGGGCACAGATACGCAGTATTTT.

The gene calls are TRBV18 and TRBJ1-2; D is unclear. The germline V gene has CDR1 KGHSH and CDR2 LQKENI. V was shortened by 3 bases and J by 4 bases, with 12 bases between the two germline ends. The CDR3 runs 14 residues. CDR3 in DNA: TGTGCCAGCTCACCTCCAGGCCCTGGCTATGGCTACACCTTC. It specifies CASSPPGPGYGYTF.

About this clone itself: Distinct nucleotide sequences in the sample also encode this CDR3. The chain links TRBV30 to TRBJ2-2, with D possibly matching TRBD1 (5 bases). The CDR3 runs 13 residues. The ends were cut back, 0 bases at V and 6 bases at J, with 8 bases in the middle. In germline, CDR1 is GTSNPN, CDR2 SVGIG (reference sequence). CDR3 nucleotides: TGTGCCTGGAGTGTAAGGGGTGCCGGGGAGCTGTTTTTT. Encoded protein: CAWSVRGAGELFF.

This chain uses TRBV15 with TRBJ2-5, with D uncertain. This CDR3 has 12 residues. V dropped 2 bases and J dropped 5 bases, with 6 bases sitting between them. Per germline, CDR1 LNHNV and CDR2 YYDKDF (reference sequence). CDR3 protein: CATSRFGETQYF. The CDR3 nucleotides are TGTGCCACCAGCAGATTCGGGGAGACCCAGTACTTC.

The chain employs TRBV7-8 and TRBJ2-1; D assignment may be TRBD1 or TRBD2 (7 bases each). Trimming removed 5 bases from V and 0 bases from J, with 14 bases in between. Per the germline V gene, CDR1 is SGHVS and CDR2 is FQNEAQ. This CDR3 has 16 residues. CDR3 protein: CASSPQGGDSYNEQFF. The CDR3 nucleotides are TGTGCCAGCAGCCCCCAGGGGGGGGACTCCTACAATGAGCAGTTCTTC.

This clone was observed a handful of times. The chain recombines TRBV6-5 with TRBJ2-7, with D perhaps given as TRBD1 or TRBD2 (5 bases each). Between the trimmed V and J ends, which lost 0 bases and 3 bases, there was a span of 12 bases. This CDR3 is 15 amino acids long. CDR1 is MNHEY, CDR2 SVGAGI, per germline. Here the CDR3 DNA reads TGTGCCAGCAGTTACTCAGGGGACGAAGGCTACGAGCAGTACTTC. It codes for CASSYSGDEGYEQYF.